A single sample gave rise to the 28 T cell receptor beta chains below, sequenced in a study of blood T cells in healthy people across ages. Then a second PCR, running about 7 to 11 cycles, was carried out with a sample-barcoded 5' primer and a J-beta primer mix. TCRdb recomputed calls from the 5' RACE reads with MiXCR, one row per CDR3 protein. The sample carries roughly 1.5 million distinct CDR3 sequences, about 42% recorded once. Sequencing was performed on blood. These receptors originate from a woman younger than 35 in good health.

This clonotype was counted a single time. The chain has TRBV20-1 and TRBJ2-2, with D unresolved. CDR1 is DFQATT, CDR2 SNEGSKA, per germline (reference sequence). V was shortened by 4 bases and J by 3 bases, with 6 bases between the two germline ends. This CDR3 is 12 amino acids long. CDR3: CSATWDTGELFF. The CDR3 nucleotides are TGCAGTGCTACTTGGGACACCGGGGAGCTGTTTTTT.

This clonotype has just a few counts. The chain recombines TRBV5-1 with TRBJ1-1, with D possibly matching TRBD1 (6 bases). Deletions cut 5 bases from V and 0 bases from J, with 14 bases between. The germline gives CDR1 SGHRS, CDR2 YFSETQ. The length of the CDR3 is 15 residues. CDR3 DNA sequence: TGCGCCAGCAGTTGGAATAGGGACATGAACACTGAAGCTTTCTTT. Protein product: CASSWNRDMNTEAFF.

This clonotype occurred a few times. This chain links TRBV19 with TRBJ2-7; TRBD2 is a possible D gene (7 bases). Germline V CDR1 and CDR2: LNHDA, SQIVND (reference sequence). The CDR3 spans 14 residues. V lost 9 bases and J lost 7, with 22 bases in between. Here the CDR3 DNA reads TGTGCCAGCAACCGCCGGGGGGCGGACGATGAGCAGTACTTC. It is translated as CASNRRGADDEQYF.

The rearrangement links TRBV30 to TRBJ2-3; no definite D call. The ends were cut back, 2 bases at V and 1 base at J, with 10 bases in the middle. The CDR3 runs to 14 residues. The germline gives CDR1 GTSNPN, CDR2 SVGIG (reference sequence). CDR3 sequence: CAWSRFAGTDTQYF. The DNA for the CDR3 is TGTGCCTGGAGTAGGTTTGCTGGCACAGATACGCAGTATTTT.

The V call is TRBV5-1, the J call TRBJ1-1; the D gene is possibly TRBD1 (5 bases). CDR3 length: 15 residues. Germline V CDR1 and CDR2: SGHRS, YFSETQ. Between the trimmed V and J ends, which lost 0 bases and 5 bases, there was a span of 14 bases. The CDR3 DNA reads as TGCGCCAGCAGCTTGGAGGGACGCCATGGTACTGAAGCTTTCTTT. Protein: CASSLEGRHGTEAFF.

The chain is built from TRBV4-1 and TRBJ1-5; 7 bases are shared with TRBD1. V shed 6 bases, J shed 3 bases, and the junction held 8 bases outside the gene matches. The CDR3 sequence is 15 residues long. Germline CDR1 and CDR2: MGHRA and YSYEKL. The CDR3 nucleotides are TGCGCCAGCAGAGTAGGGACAGAGTACAATCAGCCCCAGCATTTT. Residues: CASRVGTEYNQPQHF.

CDR3 sequence: CASNVPGGETQYF. In DNA form, the CDR3 reads TGTGCCAGCAATGTCCCGGGGGGAGAGACCCAGTACTTC. The rearrangement joins TRBV12-3 or TRBV12-4 to TRBJ2-5, with 7 bases lining up with TRBD2. V lost 7 bases and J lost 4; bases outside the gene matches: 6. This CDR3 is built from 13 residues.

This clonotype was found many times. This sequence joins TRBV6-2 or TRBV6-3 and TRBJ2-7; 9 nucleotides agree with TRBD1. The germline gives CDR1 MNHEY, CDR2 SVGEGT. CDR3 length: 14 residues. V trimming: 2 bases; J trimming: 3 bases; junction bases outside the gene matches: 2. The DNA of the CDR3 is TGTGCCAGCAGTTACCGGGACAGGGTCTACGAGCAGTACTTC. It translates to CASSYRDRVYEQYF.

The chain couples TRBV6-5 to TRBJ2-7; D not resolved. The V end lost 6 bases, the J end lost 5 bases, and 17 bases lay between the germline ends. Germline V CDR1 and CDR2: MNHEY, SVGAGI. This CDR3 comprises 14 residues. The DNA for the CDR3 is TGTGCCAGCAGCTCCGACCCCCTCCATCACGAGCAGTACTTC. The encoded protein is CASSSDPLHHEQYF.

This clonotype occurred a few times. CDR3 nucleotide sequence: TGTGCCAGCAGTGAACTCGGAACAGCCAACTATGGCTACACCTTC. It codes for CASSELGTANYGYTF. The J gene is TRBJ1-2, the V gene TRBV2; D gene uncertain. The germline V gene encodes CDR1 SNHLY and CDR2 FYNNEI. V gave up 2 bases and J gave up 2 bases, with 12 bases separating them. The CDR3 runs 15 residues.

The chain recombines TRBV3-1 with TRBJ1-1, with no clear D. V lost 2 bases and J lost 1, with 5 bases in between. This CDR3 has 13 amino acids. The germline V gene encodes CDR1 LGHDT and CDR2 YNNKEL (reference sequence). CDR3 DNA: TGTGCCAGCAGCCAACGATGGAACACTGAAGCTTTCTTT. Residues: CASSQRWNTEAFF.

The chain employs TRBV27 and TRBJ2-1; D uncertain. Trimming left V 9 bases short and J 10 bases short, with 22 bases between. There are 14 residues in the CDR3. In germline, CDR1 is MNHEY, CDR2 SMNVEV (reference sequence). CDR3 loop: CASGKGGNSYEQFF. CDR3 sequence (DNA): TGTGCCAGTGGCAAAGGCGGTAACTCCTACGAGCAGTTCTTC.

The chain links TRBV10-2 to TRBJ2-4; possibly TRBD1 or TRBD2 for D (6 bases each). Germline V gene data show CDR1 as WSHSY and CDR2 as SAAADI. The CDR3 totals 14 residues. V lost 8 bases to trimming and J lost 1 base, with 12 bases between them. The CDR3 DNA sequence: TGCGCCAGCTCCGGGGGCGAGGCCAAAAACATTCAGTACTTC. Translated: CASSGGEAKNIQYF.

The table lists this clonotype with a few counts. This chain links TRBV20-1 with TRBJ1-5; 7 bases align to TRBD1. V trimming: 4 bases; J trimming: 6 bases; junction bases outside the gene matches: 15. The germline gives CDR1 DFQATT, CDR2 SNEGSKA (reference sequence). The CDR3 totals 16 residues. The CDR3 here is CSAIKTGFRTGQPQHF. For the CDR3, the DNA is TGCAGTGCTATTAAGACAGGTTTTAGGACAGGTCAGCCCCAGCATTTT.

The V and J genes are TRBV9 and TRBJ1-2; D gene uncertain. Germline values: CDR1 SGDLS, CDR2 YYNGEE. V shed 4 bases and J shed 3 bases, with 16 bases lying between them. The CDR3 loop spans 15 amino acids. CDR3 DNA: TGTGCCAGCAGCCCAGGAAAGGGCATAGACTATGGCTACACCTTC. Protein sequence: CASSPGKGIDYGYTF.

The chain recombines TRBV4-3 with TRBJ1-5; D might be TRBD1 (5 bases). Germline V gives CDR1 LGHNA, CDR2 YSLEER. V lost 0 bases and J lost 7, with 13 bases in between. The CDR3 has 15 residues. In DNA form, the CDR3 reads TGCGCCAGCAGCCAAGATGGAATGGGGCAGCAGCCCCAGCATTTT. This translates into CASSQDGMGQQPQHF.

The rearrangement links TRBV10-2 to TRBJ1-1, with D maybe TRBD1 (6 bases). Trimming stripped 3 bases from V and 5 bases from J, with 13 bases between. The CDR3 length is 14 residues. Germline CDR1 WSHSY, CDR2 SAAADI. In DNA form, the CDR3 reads TGCGCCAGCAGTGACCCCAGGGGTAGGACTGAAGCTTTCTTT. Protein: CASSDPRGRTEAFF.

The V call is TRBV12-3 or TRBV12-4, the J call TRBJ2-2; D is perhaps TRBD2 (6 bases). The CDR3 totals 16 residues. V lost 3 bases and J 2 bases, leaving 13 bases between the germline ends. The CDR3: CASSFPGVVNTGELFF. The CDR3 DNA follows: TGTGCCAGCAGTTTTCCGGGAGTCGTAAACACCGGGGAGCTGTTTTTT.

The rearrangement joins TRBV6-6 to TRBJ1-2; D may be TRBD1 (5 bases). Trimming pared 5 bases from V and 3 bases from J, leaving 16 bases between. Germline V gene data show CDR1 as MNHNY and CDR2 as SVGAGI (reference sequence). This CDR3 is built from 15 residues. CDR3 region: CASSELRGEYYGYTF. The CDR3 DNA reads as TGTGCCAGCAGTGAGCTTCGAGGGGAATACTATGGCTACACCTTC.

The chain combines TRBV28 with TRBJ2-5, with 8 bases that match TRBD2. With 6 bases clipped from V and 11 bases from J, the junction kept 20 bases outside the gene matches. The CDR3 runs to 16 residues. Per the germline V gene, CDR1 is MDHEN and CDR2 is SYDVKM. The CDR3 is CASSLSGIPSYNEQYF. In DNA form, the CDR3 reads TGTGCCAGCAGCCTTAGCGGGATACCCTCCTACAATGAGCAGTACTTC.

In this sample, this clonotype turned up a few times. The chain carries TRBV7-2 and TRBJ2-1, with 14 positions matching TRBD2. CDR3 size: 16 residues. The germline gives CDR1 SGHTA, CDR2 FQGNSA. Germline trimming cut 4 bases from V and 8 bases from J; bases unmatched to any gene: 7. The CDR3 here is CASSSATSGRVYEQFF. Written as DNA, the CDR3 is TGTGCCAGCAGCTCGGCGACTAGCGGGAGGGTATATGAGCAGTTCTTC.

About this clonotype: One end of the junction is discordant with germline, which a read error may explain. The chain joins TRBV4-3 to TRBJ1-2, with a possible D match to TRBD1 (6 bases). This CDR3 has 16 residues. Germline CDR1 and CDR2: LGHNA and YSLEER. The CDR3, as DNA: TGCGCCAGCAGCCAGGGTGGGGGGGGCGCCAACTATGGCCACACCTTC. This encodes CASSQGGGGANYGHTF.

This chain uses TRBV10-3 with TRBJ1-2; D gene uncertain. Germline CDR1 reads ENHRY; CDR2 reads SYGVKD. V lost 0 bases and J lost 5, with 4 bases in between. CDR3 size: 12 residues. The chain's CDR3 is CAISESVYGYTF. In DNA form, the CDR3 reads TGTGCCATCAGTGAGTCCGTGTATGGCTACACCTTC.

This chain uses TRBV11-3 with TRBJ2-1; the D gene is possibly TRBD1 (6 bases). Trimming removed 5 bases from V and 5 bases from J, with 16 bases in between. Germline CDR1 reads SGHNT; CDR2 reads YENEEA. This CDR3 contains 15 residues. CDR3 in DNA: TGTGCCAGCAGCCGAACACAGGGTTTTCACAATGAGCAGTTCTTC. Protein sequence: CASSRTQGFHNEQFF.

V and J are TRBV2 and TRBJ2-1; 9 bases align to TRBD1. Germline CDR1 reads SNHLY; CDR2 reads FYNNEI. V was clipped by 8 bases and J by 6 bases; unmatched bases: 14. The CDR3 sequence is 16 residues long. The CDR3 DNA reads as TGTGCCAGCCCTCGGGACAGGGACCCTTATTTCAATGAGCAGTTCTTC. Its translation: CASPRDRDPYFNEQFF.

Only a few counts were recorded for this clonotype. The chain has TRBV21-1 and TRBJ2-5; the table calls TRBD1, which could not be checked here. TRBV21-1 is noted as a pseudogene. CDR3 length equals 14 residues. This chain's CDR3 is CASSIPRGRETQYF. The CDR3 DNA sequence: TGTGCCAGCAGCATCCCCCGGGGCCGAGAGACCCAGTACTTC.

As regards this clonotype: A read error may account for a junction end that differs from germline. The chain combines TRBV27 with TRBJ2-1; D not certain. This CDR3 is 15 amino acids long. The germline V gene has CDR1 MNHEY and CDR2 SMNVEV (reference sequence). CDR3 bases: TGTACCAGCAGTCAGCTCCCACCCGTCTACAATGAGCAGTTCTTC. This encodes CTSSQLPPVYNEQFF.

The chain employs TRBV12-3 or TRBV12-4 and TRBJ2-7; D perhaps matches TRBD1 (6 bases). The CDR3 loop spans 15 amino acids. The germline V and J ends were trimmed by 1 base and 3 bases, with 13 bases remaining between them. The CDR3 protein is CASSLGQGWDYEQYF. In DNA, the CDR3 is TGTGCCAGCAGTTTAGGCCAGGGGTGGGACTACGAGCAGTACTTC.